This TCR beta chain was identified during a study of blood T cell repertoires in COVID-19. Study details: Italy, Spain and the United States were the sources of the convalescent and acute COVID-19 samples. In each case, the material was cDNA or gDNA derived from T cells, B-cell-depleted T cells, or PBMCs.

The repertoire was sequenced with immunoSEQ multiplex PCR; TCRdb's copy has only in-frame clones and lacks some. The sample contains about 250,000 clones, approximately 80% of which appear only once. Trimming shortened V by 3 bases and J by 6 bases, and 12 bases separated the two germline ends. Germline CDR1 reads LNHDA; CDR2 reads SQIVND (reference sequence). CDR3 length equals 14 residues. The sample consisted of peripheral blood. The chain employs TRBV19 and TRBJ1-5, with a tentative D call TRBD1 (6 bases). This TCR was recovered from a woman between 35 and 50 years old with active or convalescent COVID-19. CDR3 region: CASSMLGAGQPQHF. The CDR3, as DNA: TGTGCCAGTAGTATGTTGGGGGCCGGTCAGCCCCAGCATTTT.